This T cell receptor (beta chain) was documented in a study of blood T cell repertoires in COVID-19. For the study at large: Sites across the United States, Italy and Spain contributed samples from acute and convalescent COVID-19.

The CDR3 consists of 14 residues. V dropped 1 base and J dropped 5 bases, with 8 bases sitting between them. Germline-derived CDR1 and CDR2 are LGHDT and YNNKEL (reference sequence). Authors' analysis steps: Researchers report that nucleated cell counts were estimated from reference gene primer amplification. The assay was immunoSEQ multiplex PCR, and TCRdb's table has in-frame clones only and misses some. The V and J calls and clone size come from that table; D and trimming were worked out from the DNA. This table has under 300,000 clones, about 82% appearing once. The chain carries TRBV3-1 (or the pseudogene TRBV3-2) and TRBJ1-4; D unresolved. This sequence was found in a man of 80 years or more with acute or convalescent COVID-19. The specimen sequenced was peripheral blood. The CDR3 spells CASSQGAKNEKLFF. The CDR3 region has the DNA TGTGCCAGCAGCCAAGGGGCCAAAAATGAAAAACTGTTTTTT.